The clone carrying this T cell receptor beta chain occurred a few times. This specimen belongs to a study of OX40 agonist ivuxolimab in advanced cancers. Profiling relied on immunoSEQ multiplex PCR, and the TCRdb table lists in-frame clones only, not all of them. The data hold under 85,000 clones, with about 88% observed a single time. V lost 0 bases and J 1 base, leaving 18 bases between the germline ends. Looked up from germline, CDR1 is LNHDA and CDR2 is SQIVND (reference sequence). The CDR3 sequence is 18 residues long. This sample comprised CD4+ or CD8+ T cells sorted from blood, obtained in a trial of the OX40 agonist ivuxolimab. V is TRBV19 and J is TRBJ1-1; TRBD1 might be the D (6 bases). This receptor was obtained from an adult with an advanced solid tumor such as melanoma, head and neck, liver or kidney cancer. The CDR3 protein is CASSIDPPRQASNTEAFF. The CDR3 nucleotides are TGTGCCAGTAGTATAGATCCCCCGCGACAGGCGTCGAACACTGAAGCTTTCTTT.